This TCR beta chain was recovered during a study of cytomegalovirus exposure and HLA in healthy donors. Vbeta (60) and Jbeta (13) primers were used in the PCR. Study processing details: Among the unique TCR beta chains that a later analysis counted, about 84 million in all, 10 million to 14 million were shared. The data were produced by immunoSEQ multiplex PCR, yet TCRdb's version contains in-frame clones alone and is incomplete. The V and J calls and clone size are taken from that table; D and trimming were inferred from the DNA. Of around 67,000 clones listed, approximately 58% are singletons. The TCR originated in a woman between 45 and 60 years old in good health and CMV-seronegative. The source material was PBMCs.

The CDR3 here is CASSPGIGTSGFQETQYF. DNA for the CDR3: TGTGCCAGTAGCCCCGGGATCGGGACTAGCGGGTTTCAAGAGACCCAGTACTTC. This chain uses TRBV19 with TRBJ2-5; 12 bases are a match to TRBD2. The CDR3 covers 18 residues. The germline CDR1 and CDR2 sequences are LNHDA and SQIVND (reference sequence). V lost 6 bases to trimming and J lost 2 bases; unmatched junction nucleotides: 13.